This T cell receptor (beta chain) was sequenced for a study of breast tumors, draining lymph nodes, adjacent tissues. As for this clonotype: Its antigen is not known.

Samples came from axillary lymph nodes draining the breast cancer. CDR3 length: 14 amino acids. Germline CDR1 and CDR2: DFQATT and SNEGSKA (reference sequence). Trimming removed 6 bases at V and 8 bases at J, with 20 bases between. Points from the study as a whole: Findings are consistent with lymph node origin and intratumoral expansion of most tumor T cells. Tumors had less TCR diversity than lymph nodes, more than nontumor tissue.

A single record per CDR3 protein comes from TCRdb applying MiXCR to the multiplex PCR reads. The table includes fewer than 300,000 distinct CDR3 sequences, 32% detected once. Material: axillary lymph node tissue. The chain uses TRBV20-1 and TRBJ2-1, with D maybe TRBD1 (5 bases). This sequence was found in a female donor with breast cancer. Some clones in this sample may be carry-over from other donors' samples. The CDR3 here is CSASLQGVSYEQFF. CDR3 bases: TGCAGTGCATCTCTCCAAGGGGTATCCTATGAGCAGTTCTTC.